Below are 30 T cell receptor beta chains sequenced from a single sample in a study of shared clonotypes between healthy human individuals. The assay was immunoSEQ multiplex PCR, and TCRdb's table has in-frame clones only and misses some. Here the sample spans around 940,000 clones, 70% to 85% being singletons. Sequencing input: memory CD4+ T cells sorted from blood. Subset here: CD45RA-negative fraction. Receptor source: a man younger than 35 in good health.

This clone appeared a few times. The V gene is TRBV5-1, the J gene TRBJ2-4, with D possibly TRBD1 on 5 matching bases. This CDR3 is 15 amino acids long. In germline, CDR1 is SGHRS, CDR2 YFSETQ. Trimming removed 4 bases from V and 3 bases from J, with 14 bases in between. The CDR3 protein is CASSVGPESKNIQYF. The CDR3 nucleotides are TGCGCCAGCAGCGTGGGGCCGGAGAGCAAAAACATTCAGTACTTC.

As to this clone: Other DNA variants within this sample encode the same CDR3. The chain has TRBV11-2 and TRBJ2-5; D is uncertain. Deletions cut 0 bases from V and 2 bases from J, with 10 bases between. Per germline, CDR1 SGHAT and CDR2 FQNNGV. The CDR3 has 15 residues. CDR3: CASSLDGLGQETQYF. The DNA of the CDR3 is TGTGCCAGCAGCTTAGATGGTCTAGGGCAAGAGACCCAGTACTTC.

This chain connects TRBV4-2 to TRBJ2-1; 10 positions agree with TRBD2. Germline CDR1 reads LGHNA; CDR2 reads YNFKEQ. CDR3 length equals 17 residues. V was clipped by 1 base and J by 3 bases; unmatched bases: 6. The CDR3 nucleotides read TGTGCCAGCAGCCAAGGCACTAGCGGGACTTACTACAATGAGCAGTTCTTC. Encoded protein: CASSQGTSGTYYNEQFF.

This chain links TRBV2 with TRBJ2-5; the match to TRBD2 covers 12 bases. Germline trimming cut 3 bases from V and 5 bases from J; bases unmatched to any gene: 4. The CDR3 length is 15 residues. The germline gives CDR1 SNHLY, CDR2 FYNNEI. The CDR3 bases are TGTGCCAGCAGTGAGGCTAGCGGGGGGGTGGAGACCCAGTACTTC. Its protein is CASSEASGGVETQYF.

This chain links TRBV5-1 with TRBJ2-5, with 9 bases matching TRBD2. Germline trimming cut 1 base from V and 0 bases from J; bases unmatched to any gene: 1. The CDR3 sequence is 15 residues long. Germline V lookup: CDR1 SGHRS, CDR2 YFSETQ. CDR3 in DNA: TGCGCCAGCAGCTTGCTAGCGGGGTACCAAGAGACCCAGTACTTC. The encoded protein is CASSLLAGYQETQYF.

This clone appeared a few times. The sample holds other DNA sequences that translate to the same CDR3. CDR3 coding DNA: TGTGCCAGCAGCTTACAGGTCAGCTCTGGAAACACCATATATTTT. It yields the protein CASSLQVSSGNTIYF. This chain joins TRBV7-9 and TRBJ1-3; D gene ambiguous. V lost 2 bases and J 0 bases, leaving 8 bases between the germline ends. CDR1 is SEHNR, CDR2 FQNEAQ, per germline (reference sequence). CDR3 size: 15 residues.

This chain joins TRBV21-1 and TRBJ2-1; TRBD2, the table's D call, was not compared with the DNA. TRBV21-1 corresponds to a pseudogene. This CDR3 contains 17 residues. CDR3 nucleotides: TGTGCCAGCAGCACCCCGCCAGGGTCGGGGGATGATTATGAGCAGTTCTTC. The encoded protein is CASSTPPGSGDDYEQFF.

The V and J genes are TRBV20-1 and TRBJ2-7; D uncertain. CDR1 is DFQATT, CDR2 SNEGSKA, per germline (reference sequence). The CDR3 totals 11 residues. V lost 7 bases, J lost 2 bases, and 9 bases lay in between. CDR3 region: CSGADTYEQYF. The DNA for the CDR3 is TGCAGTGGGGCGGATACCTACGAGCAGTACTTC.

A note on this clone: Different DNA sequences within this sample yield the same CDR3. J is TRBJ2-6 and V is TRBV5-4; D could derive from TRBD1 or TRBD2 (5 bases each). Germline V gene sequence: CDR1 SGHNT, CDR2 YYREEE (reference sequence). Between the trimmed V and J ends, which lost 0 bases and 1 base, there was a span of 5 bases. The CDR3 covers 15 residues. CDR3 residues: CASSLGGSGANVLTF. CDR3 sequence (DNA): TGTGCCAGCAGCTTGGGGGGGTCTGGGGCCAACGTCCTGACTTTC.

This rearrangement joins TRBV21-1 to TRBJ2-5; the tabulated D call, TRBD2, remains unverified against the DNA. TRBV21-1 is described as a pseudogene. The CDR3 extends over 16 amino acids. The CDR3, as DNA: TGTGCCAGCAGCCTCGGATGGCGGGGGGGCCGAGAGACCCAGTACTTC. Amino acid sequence: CASSLGWRGGRETQYF.

This chain connects TRBV11-2 to TRBJ1-3; D is undetermined. CDR3 length equals 19 residues. The germline CDR1 and CDR2 sequences are SGHAT and FQNNGV. The germline V and J ends were trimmed by 5 bases and 0 bases, with 23 bases remaining between them. The DNA of the CDR3 is TGTGCCAGCAGCCTCCGTCCGTTCGGGTTGAGCAACTCTGGAAACACCATATATTTT. It translates to CASSLRPFGLSNSGNTIYF.

The genes are TRBV6-1 and TRBJ1-5; D remains ambiguous. Per the germline V gene, CDR1 is MNHNS and CDR2 is SASEGT. The CDR3 loop spans 15 amino acids. V was trimmed by 1 base and J by 0 bases, leaving 7 bases between them. The CDR3 region has the DNA TGTGCCAGCAGTGAAGGAGGATATAGCAATCAGCCCCAGCATTTT. It encodes CASSEGGYSNQPQHF.

The chain uses TRBV5-1 and TRBJ2-7; TRBD2 matches at 9 bases. This CDR3 is 14 amino acids long. From germline, CDR1 is SGHRS and CDR2 YFSETQ. The V segment lost 5 bases and the J segment 3 bases; nucleotides outside the gene matches: 6. CDR3 bases: TGCGCCAGCAGAAGATTAGCGGGAGTCTACGAGCAGTACTTC. It specifies CASRRLAGVYEQYF.

The V call is TRBV5-1, the J call TRBJ1-1, with TRBD1 identical over 7 bases. V dropped 4 bases and J dropped 3; count of bases not matched to a gene: 6. This CDR3 has 14 amino acids. Germline lookup yields CDR1 SGHRS and CDR2 YFSETQ. CDR3 region: CASSADREDTEAFF. The CDR3 nucleotides are TGCGCCAGCAGCGCCGACAGGGAGGACACTGAAGCTTTCTTT.

The gene calls are TRBV7-9 and TRBJ1-5; 10 positions match TRBD1. The CDR3 contains 15 residues. Germline values: CDR1 SEHNR, CDR2 FQNEAQ (reference sequence). J was trimmed by 6 bases and V by 4 bases; bases with no gene match: 6. CDR3: CASSSGQGGVQPQHF. The CDR3 DNA follows: TGTGCCAGCAGCTCAGGACAGGGGGGGGTTCAGCCCCAGCATTTT.

V is TRBV7-9 and J is TRBJ1-1; D gene unclear. With 3 bases removed from V and 2 bases from J, the gap between germline ends came to 7 bases. In germline, CDR1 is SEHNR, CDR2 FQNEAQ (reference sequence). The CDR3 totals 13 residues. The CDR3 sequence: CASSLRANTEAFF. The CDR3 nucleotides read TGTGCCAGCAGCTTGCGGGCCAACACTGAAGCTTTCTTT.

The chain recombines TRBV4-3 with TRBJ2-5; D is uncertain. Germline CDR1 is LGHNA and CDR2 is YSLEER. The CDR3 loop spans 13 amino acids. The ends were cut back, 2 bases at V and 7 bases at J, with 11 bases in the middle. The chain's CDR3 is CASSQTRMGTQYF. The CDR3 DNA follows: TGCGCCAGCAGCCAAACACGGATGGGGACCCAGTACTTC.

This sequence joins TRBV18 and TRBJ1-5, with 7 bases that match TRBD1. The CDR3 consists of 15 residues. V lost 5 bases and J lost 0; bases outside the gene matches: 4. Germline V gives CDR1 KGHSH, CDR2 LQKENI. The CDR3 loop is CASSRQGVSNQPQHF. CDR3 in DNA: TGTGCCAGCTCAAGACAGGGCGTTAGCAATCAGCCCCAGCATTTT. The variable domain in full, completed from reference TRBV18 and TRBJ1-5, reads NAGVMQNPRHLVRRRGQEARLRCSPMKGHSHVYWYRQLPEEGLKFMVYLQKENIIDESGMPKERFSAEFPKEGPSILRIQQVVRGDSAAYFCASSRQGVSNQPQHFGDGTRLSIL.

The chain couples TRBV10-3 to TRBJ2-2, with TRBD2 matching 10 bases. The CDR3 spans 17 residues. V gave up 0 bases and J gave up 6 bases; unmatched junction bases: 7. CDR1 and CDR2 (germline): ENHRY, SYGVKD. CDR3 coding DNA: TGTGCCATCAGTGAGTCTAGCGGGAGGATTAAGGCCGGGGAGCTGTTTTTT. Translated: CAISESSGRIKAGELFF.

V gene TRBV10-1 combines with J gene TRBJ1-6; no clear D. Per germline, CDR1 WNHNN and CDR2 SYGVQD (reference sequence). CDR3 length: 17 amino acids. Trimming shortened V by 0 bases and J by 5 bases, and 14 bases separated the two germline ends. CDR3 DNA: TGCGCCAGCAGTGAGTCACCACGGCAGGATCATAATTCACCCCTCCACTTT. It specifies CASSESPRQDHNSPLHF.

The genes are TRBV18 and TRBJ2-3; TRBD2 agrees at 7 bases. Germline CDR1 KGHSH, CDR2 LQKENI. This CDR3 is built from 15 residues. Unmatched junction bases numbered 3, after V lost 3 bases and J lost 0 bases. The CDR3 nucleotides read TGTGCCAGCTCACCGGGAGGGAGGAGCACAGATACGCAGTATTTT. It encodes CASSPGGRSTDTQYF. Filled out from reference TRBV18 and TRBJ2-3, the complete variable domain reads NAGVMQNPRHLVRRRGQEARLRCSPMKGHSHVYWYRQLPEEGLKFMVYLQKENIIDESGMPKERFSAEFPKEGPSILRIQQVVRGDSAAYFCASSPGGRSTDTQYFGPGTRLTVL.

A single count supports this clone. The V and J genes are TRBV7-9 and TRBJ1-2; TRBD1 might be the D (5 bases). V was clipped by 1 base and J by 4 bases, with 16 bases between them. The germline gives CDR1 SEHNR, CDR2 FQNEAQ (reference sequence). This CDR3 has 16 amino acids. Here the CDR3 DNA reads TGTGCCAGCAGCTTAGAGGTTGGTCAGGGCAGCTATGGCTACACCTTC. Residues: CASSLEVGQGSYGYTF.

This chain's CDR3 is CASSQPPPSPLHF. The CDR3, as DNA: TGTGCCAGCAGCCAACCCCCCCCATCACCCCTCCACTTT. The rearrangement uses TRBV6-1 and TRBJ1-6; D uncertain. Germline assignment: CDR1 MNHNS and CDR2 SASEGT. Trimming took off 6 bases at V and 10 bases at J, with 13 bases between the two ends. The CDR3 runs to 13 residues.

The rearrangement links TRBV6-5 to TRBJ1-2; D gene ambiguous. Per the germline V gene, CDR1 is MNHEY and CDR2 is SVGAGI. The CDR3 runs 13 residues. Trimming removed 4 bases at V and 4 bases at J, with 10 bases between. CDR3 in DNA: TGTGCCAGCAGTTCCGCGCCGGGCTATGGCTACACCTTC. It translates to CASSSAPGYGYTF.

V and J are TRBV5-4 and TRBJ2-5; 7 bases are a match to TRBD1. CDR1 is SGHNT and CDR2 is YYREEE in the germline V gene (reference sequence). The CDR3 is made up of 15 amino acids. V lost 1 base, J lost 5 bases, and 8 bases stayed unmatched. The CDR3 DNA follows: TGTGCCAGCAGCTTGTCGAGCACCAGGGGGGAGACCCAGTACTTC. The encoded protein is CASSLSSTRGETQYF.

In this sample, this clone turned up once. The chain couples TRBV2 to TRBJ2-3, with 8 bases lining up with TRBD1. The length of the CDR3 is 14 residues. The ends lost 6 bases at V and 4 bases at J; junction bases unmatched: 6. The germline V gene has CDR1 SNHLY and CDR2 FYNNEI. This CDR3 reads CASRGQVGADTQYF. Here the CDR3 DNA reads TGTGCCAGCAGGGGACAGGTCGGGGCAGATACGCAGTATTTT.

The chain carries TRBV5-1 and TRBJ1-2; D unresolved. The CDR3 covers 14 residues. Germline V lookup: CDR1 SGHRS, CDR2 YFSETQ. Trimming took 4 bases from V and 1 from J, leaving 11 bases between them. CDR3 DNA sequence: TGCGCCAGCAGCCGAGGCGGCAATAACTATGGCTACACCTTC. Its protein product is CASSRGGNNYGYTF.

This clone was recorded at least ten times. The chain has TRBV6-1 and TRBJ2-7; 7 bases align to TRBD2. J gave up 3 bases and V 3 bases, and 17 bases lay outside the gene matches. This CDR3 is built from 18 residues. CDR1 is MNHNS, CDR2 SASEGT, per germline. The CDR3 coding sequence is TGTGCCAGCAGTGACCCTCCCCGCCCCAGCGGGGTAAACTACGAGCAGTACTTC. It yields the protein CASSDPPRPSGVNYEQYF.

In its sample, this clone was seen many times. This chain connects TRBV5-4 to TRBJ2-7; 8 nucleotides match TRBD2. The CDR3 has 14 amino acids. The J segment lost 2 bases and the V segment lost 4 bases, leaving 5 bases of the junction unmatched. CDR1 and CDR2 (germline): SGHNT, YYREEE (reference sequence). CDR3 sequence: CASSPSGGTYEQYF. The CDR3 coding sequence is TGTGCCAGCAGCCCCAGCGGGGGTACCTACGAGCAGTACTTC.

Ten or more counts support this clone. This chain uses TRBV7-2 with TRBJ2-5, with 12 bases matching TRBD2. The CDR3 has 16 amino acids. The V gene end was trimmed by 5 bases and the J gene end by 5 bases; junction bases not matched to a gene: 9. The germline V gene has CDR1 SGHTA and CDR2 FQGNSA. DNA of the CDR3: TGTGCCAGCAGCACTCTAGCGGGAGGGCCTTTTGAGACCCAGTACTTC. This encodes CASSTLAGGPFETQYF.